A selection of T cell receptor beta chains follows, all from one sample in a study of blood T cell repertoires in COVID-19. Assay used: immunoSEQ multiplex PCR; TCRdb lists only in-frame clones, some missing. This sample yields approximately 400,000 clones, of which around 87% are seen a single time; under 1.5% belongs to the top ten. Sequenced: PBMCs or T cells enriched from blood (not recorded which). The source of these receptors is a man aged 30 to 39 who had recovered from COVID-19. CDR3s include the opening cysteine and the closing phenylalanine or tryptophan. D genes are given only for firm matches. Size is stated for part of the rows, as once, few or many counts, or as a class when the clone is expanded.

cdr3_length: 13; d_call: TRBD1; v_call: TRBV30; clone_size: .; cdr3_aa: CAWNIQGATGYTF
cdr3_length: 13; d_call: .; v_call: TRBV19; clone_size: once; cdr3_aa: CASSIGSPETQYF
cdr3_length: 16; d_call: .; v_call: TRBV5-4; clone_size: .; cdr3_aa: CASSLSRRGPQETQYF
cdr3_length: 14; d_call: .; v_call: TRBV6-1; clone_size: .; cdr3_aa: CASSEGLQGDEQYF
cdr3_length: 15; d_call: .; v_call: TRBV27; clone_size: .; cdr3_aa: CASSLLPGANYGYTF
cdr3_length: 15; d_call: TRBD1; v_call: TRBV6-5; clone_size: .; cdr3_aa: CASSTRRGHGEKLFF
cdr3_length: 15; d_call: .; v_call: TRBV2; clone_size: .; cdr3_aa: CASSEVLDKVYGYTF
cdr3_length: 15; d_call: .; v_call: TRBV30; clone_size: .; cdr3_aa: CAWSARQATNEKLFF
cdr3_length: 15; d_call: .; v_call: TRBV21-1; clone_size: .; cdr3_aa: CARRQLVSSGNTIYF
cdr3_length: 15; d_call: TRBD1; v_call: TRBV7-9; clone_size: .; cdr3_aa: CASSISGTANSPLHF
cdr3_length: 15; d_call: TRBD1; v_call: TRBV5-4; clone_size: .; cdr3_aa: CASSFRDRVNSPLHF
cdr3_length: 13; d_call: .; v_call: TRBV10-3; clone_size: .; cdr3_aa: CAISESSPETQYF
cdr3_length: 15; d_call: .; v_call: TRBV19; clone_size: .; cdr3_aa: CASSIGHYGDYGYTF
cdr3_length: 15; d_call: .; v_call: TRBV7-2; clone_size: .; cdr3_aa: CASSFSGGMNTEAFF
cdr3_length: 16; d_call: .; v_call: TRBV20-1; clone_size: .; cdr3_aa: CSASLSLTHYNSPLHF
cdr3_length: 13; d_call: .; v_call: TRBV9; clone_size: .; cdr3_aa: CASSKYGNTEAFF
cdr3_length: 15; d_call: .; v_call: TRBV5-5; clone_size: .; cdr3_aa: CASSLAQGLDYGYTF
cdr3_length: 13; d_call: TRBD2; v_call: TRBV29-1; clone_size: .; cdr3_aa: CSADRSGGGTQYF
cdr3_length: 17; d_call: .; v_call: TRBV7-9; clone_size: .; cdr3_aa: CASSLSRMGPSTDTQYF
cdr3_length: 15; d_call: .; v_call: TRBV18; clone_size: .; cdr3_aa: CASSPPLRRSTEAFF
cdr3_length: 18; d_call: .; v_call: TRBV12-5; clone_size: .; cdr3_aa: CASGLALSGQNSNQPQHF
cdr3_length: 14; d_call: TRBD1; v_call: TRBV19; clone_size: .; cdr3_aa: CASSHGQGGTEAFF
cdr3_length: 12; d_call: TRBD1; v_call: TRBV2; clone_size: once; cdr3_aa: CASGGQGFEQYF
cdr3_length: 16; d_call: TRBD2; v_call: TRBV18; clone_size: .; cdr3_aa: CASSPPVREGPYEQYF
cdr3_length: 14; d_call: .; v_call: TRBV19; clone_size: .; cdr3_aa: CASNRIDGDNEQFF
cdr3_length: 17; d_call: .; v_call: TRBV4-3; clone_size: .; cdr3_aa: CASSQDSAPGINQPQHF
cdr3_length: 18; d_call: TRBD2; v_call: TRBV11-2; clone_size: .; cdr3_aa: CASSLELAGVMTKGTQYF
cdr3_length: 13; d_call: .; v_call: TRBV16; clone_size: .; cdr3_aa: CASSQGRGNEQYF
cdr3_length: 14; d_call: .; v_call: TRBV25-1; clone_size: .; cdr3_aa: CASSERGSGTEAFF
cdr3_length: 15; d_call: .; v_call: TRBV19; clone_size: .; cdr3_aa: CASRQDQLENTEAFF
cdr3_length: 14; d_call: .; v_call: TRBV2; clone_size: .; cdr3_aa: CASRRTEAPDGYTF
cdr3_length: 14; d_call: .; v_call: TRBV6-2/TRBV6-3; clone_size: .; cdr3_aa: CASSPHPQGETQYF
cdr3_length: 13; d_call: .; v_call: TRBV9; clone_size: .; cdr3_aa: CASSPSSANVLTF
cdr3_length: 14; d_call: .; v_call: TRBV27; clone_size: .; cdr3_aa: CASSLFRGGQPQHF
cdr3_length: 16; d_call: TRBD1; v_call: TRBV19; clone_size: once; cdr3_aa: CASTEDRGSSYNEQFF
cdr3_length: 14; d_call: .; v_call: TRBV7-2; clone_size: once; cdr3_aa: CASSLGTGPNEQFF
cdr3_length: 14; d_call: .; v_call: TRBV29-1; clone_size: .; cdr3_aa: CSVEGGAGRTEAFF
cdr3_length: 16; d_call: .; v_call: TRBV11-2; clone_size: .; cdr3_aa: CASSLDLGQRTDTQYF
cdr3_length: 14; d_call: .; v_call: TRBV18; clone_size: .; cdr3_aa: CASSPRASYNEQFF
cdr3_length: 16; d_call: TRBD1; v_call: TRBV14; clone_size: .; cdr3_aa: CASSQEGGQAFYGYTF
cdr3_length: 13; d_call: .; v_call: TRBV5-6; clone_size: .; cdr3_aa: CASSRQLNQPQHF
cdr3_length: 14; d_call: .; v_call: TRBV5-1; clone_size: .; cdr3_aa: CASSLAQTHGEQYF
cdr3_length: 17; d_call: .; v_call: TRBV14; clone_size: .; cdr3_aa: CASSKARPADYNSPLHF
cdr3_length: 16; d_call: .; v_call: TRBV4-1; clone_size: .; cdr3_aa: CASSPRQETWVYGYTF
cdr3_length: 14; d_call: TRBD1; v_call: TRBV30; clone_size: .; cdr3_aa: CAWSMDRPDQPQHF
cdr3_length: 13; d_call: .; v_call: TRBV29-1; clone_size: few; cdr3_aa: CSVEIPSVNGYTF
cdr3_length: 14; d_call: TRBD1; v_call: TRBV19; clone_size: .; cdr3_aa: CASSVLTGDYGYTF
cdr3_length: 15; d_call: .; v_call: TRBV5-5; clone_size: .; cdr3_aa: CASSLRTAFNSPLHF
cdr3_length: 13; d_call: .; v_call: TRBV3-1/TRBV3-2; clone_size: .; cdr3_aa: CASSQTASGGYTF
cdr3_length: 16; d_call: TRBD1; v_call: TRBV18; clone_size: .; cdr3_aa: CASSRRTGEANYGYTF
cdr3_length: 13; d_call: .; v_call: TRBV4-1; clone_size: few; cdr3_aa: CASSQLQGSEAFF
cdr3_length: 15; d_call: TRBD1; v_call: TRBV6-5; clone_size: .; cdr3_aa: CASSPRQGLNQKLFF
cdr3_length: 15; d_call: .; v_call: TRBV4-2; clone_size: .; cdr3_aa: CASSPRDGRGNEQFF
cdr3_length: 18; d_call: .; v_call: TRBV7-9; clone_size: .; cdr3_aa: CASSRPGGAGALNEKLFF
cdr3_length: 13; d_call: .; v_call: TRBV9; clone_size: .; cdr3_aa: CASSHLSGDTQYF
cdr3_length: 14; d_call: .; v_call: TRBV30; clone_size: .; cdr3_aa: CAWRGPAGANVLTF
cdr3_length: 11; d_call: .; v_call: TRBV30; clone_size: .; cdr3_aa: CAWNSNYGYTF